This T cell receptor (beta chain) was sequenced for a study of cytomegalovirus exposure and HLA in healthy donors. Sampled while nominally healthy, donors likely had unrecorded immune exposures. The CDR3 length is 15 residues. Germline lookup yields CDR1 WNHNN and CDR2 SYGVQD (reference sequence). Both 60 Vbeta primers and 13 Jbeta primers went into the PCR. TCRdb's copy holds only in-frame clones and misses some; the assay was immunoSEQ multiplex PCR. In the table there are some 150,000 clones, more than 60% of which are singletons. General study results and limits: Apparent HLA restriction characterized most CMV-associated TCR beta chains in a later analysis. Per a prior analysis, the majority of TCR beta V segments were productive roughly 87% or roughly 30% of the time.

This clone was observed a few times. The antigen is undetermined. The sample consisted of PBMCs. The TCR sequence derives from a female donor in good health and CMV-seronegative. The chain couples TRBV10-1 to TRBJ2-5, with TRBD2 matching 8 bases. The J call may be mistaken, given a closer DNA end match to TRBJ2-7. The CDR3 DNA is TGCGCCAGCAGTGACGGGGCTAGCGGGTCCTACGAGCAGTACTTC. It codes for CASSDGASGSYEQYF.